This TCR beta chain was documented in a study of blood T cell repertoires in COVID-19. Study background: COVID-19 samples from acute and convalescent phases originated in the United States, Italy and Spain. PBMCs, B-cell-depleted T cells, or T cells provided the cDNA or gDNA that made up the material.

In the authors' workflow: Amplified reference gene primers provided the basis for estimating nucleated cell counts. Assay used: immunoSEQ multiplex PCR; TCRdb lists only in-frame clones, some missing. The D gene and trimming were derived from the DNA, and the V and J assignments and clone size from that table. Of 200,000 to 250,000 clones listed, 85% to 90% are singletons. CDR1 and CDR2 from the germline V gene are SGHAT and FQNNGV. The CDR3 is 17 amino acids. Trimming removed 2 bases at V and 10 bases at J, with 21 bases between. Ages ranged from about 18 to 89 years, with residence in more than 20 US areas.

The genes are TRBV11-2 and TRBJ1-6; D gene ambiguous. This clonotype was sampled from a man aged 35-49 years who had recovered from COVID-19. Sequencing was done on a sample of PBMCs or T cells enriched from blood (not recorded which). The CDR3 sequence is CASSLFRGDPSNSPLHF. The DNA of the CDR3 is TGTGCCAGCAGCTTATTTCGGGGTGACCCCAGTAACTCACCCCTCCACTTT.